This is a list of T cell receptor beta chains from one sample in a study of shared clonotypes between healthy human individuals. Using immunoSEQ multiplex PCR, the repertoire was profiled, and TCRdb retains in-frame clones only, with some absent. The sample has approximately 2,000,000 clones, 85% to 95% seen once; the top ten hold about 1.6%. The sample was naive CD8+ T cells from PBMCs. These receptors were collected from a man between 18 and 35 years old in good health. Some clones in this sample may be carry-over from other donors' samples. The CDR3 runs from the conserved cysteine through the conserved F or W. A D gene is named only where the DNA matches it firmly. Some rows mark clone size as missing; the rest say once, few, many or name a class of expanded clone.

CASSFLGASGVTDTQYF	TGCGCCAGCAGCTTCCTTGGGGCTAGCGGAGTAACAGATACGCAGTATTTT	TRBD2	TRBJ2-3	TRBV5-1	NA
CSVEQSLEAFF	TGCAGCGTTGAGCAGTCTCTAGAAGCTTTCTTT	NA	TRBJ1-1	TRBV29-1	NA
CASSLLKGQGEQFF	TGTGCCAGCAGTTTACTCAAAGGACAGGGAGAGCAGTTCTTC	TRBD1	TRBJ2-1	TRBV27	NA
CASSLDRSSGNTIYF	TGTGCCAGCAGCTTGGACAGGTCTTCTGGAAACACCATATATTTT	TRBD1	TRBJ1-3	TRBV11-2	NA
CASSNTGELFF	TGTGCCAGTAGTAACACCGGGGAGCTGTTTTTT	NA	TRBJ2-2	TRBV19	NA
CSVVGDSANEQFF	TGCAGCGTTGTTGGGGACAGCGCCAATGAGCAGTTCTTC	TRBD1	TRBJ2-1	TRBV29-1	NA
CASSVGPVRSETQYF	TGTGCCAGCAGCGTAGGGCCAGTTCGGTCGGAGACCCAGTACTTC	NA	TRBJ2-5	TRBV9	once
CASRRDRGLAKNIQYF	TGTGCCAGCAGACGGGACAGGGGCTTAGCCAAAAACATTCAGTACTTC	TRBD1	TRBJ2-4	TRBV6-6	NA
CASSQDWREETQYF	TGCGCCAGCAGCCAAGATTGGCGAGAAGAGACCCAGTACTTC	NA	TRBJ2-5	TRBV4-1	NA
CASSLGSEQFF	TGCGCCAGCAGCCTGGGTAGTGAGCAGTTCTTC	NA	TRBJ2-1	TRBV4-3	NA
CASSVLSGGTGELFF	TGTGCCAGCAGTGTACTGTCAGGGGGCACCGGGGAGCTGTTTTTT	TRBD1	TRBJ2-2	TRBV6-1	NA